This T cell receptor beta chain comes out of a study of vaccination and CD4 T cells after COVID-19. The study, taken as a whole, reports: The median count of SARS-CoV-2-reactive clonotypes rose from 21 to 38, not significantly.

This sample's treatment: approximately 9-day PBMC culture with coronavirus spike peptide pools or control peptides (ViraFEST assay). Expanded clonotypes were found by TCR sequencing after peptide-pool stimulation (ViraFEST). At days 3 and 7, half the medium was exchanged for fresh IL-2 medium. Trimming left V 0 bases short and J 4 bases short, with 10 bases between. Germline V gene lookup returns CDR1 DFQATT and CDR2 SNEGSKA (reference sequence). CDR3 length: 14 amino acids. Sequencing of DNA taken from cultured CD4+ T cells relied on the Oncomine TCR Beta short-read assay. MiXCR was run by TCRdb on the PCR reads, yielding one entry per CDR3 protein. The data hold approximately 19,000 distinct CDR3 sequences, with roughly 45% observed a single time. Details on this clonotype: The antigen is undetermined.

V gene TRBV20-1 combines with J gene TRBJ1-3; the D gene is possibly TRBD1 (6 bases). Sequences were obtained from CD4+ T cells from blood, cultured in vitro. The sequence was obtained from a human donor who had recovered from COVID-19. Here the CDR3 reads CSAREGGPGNTIYF. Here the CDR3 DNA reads TGCAGTGCTAGAGAGGGGGGGCCGGGAAACACCATATATTTT.